The clone carrying this T cell receptor beta chain was detected only a few times. The data are from a study of blood T cells in healthy people across ages. Primers used in a second PCR of roughly 6 to 12 cycles were a sample-barcoded 5' primer and a J-beta primer mix. From the 5' RACE reads, TCRdb called clonotypes with MiXCR, one entry per CDR3 protein. This table holds around 1,900,000 distinct CDR3 sequences, roughly 43% found once. Trimming stripped 7 bases from V and 1 base from J, with 8 bases between. Germline assignment: CDR1 SQVTM and CDR2 ANQGSEA. CDR3 length: 11 residues. The sequence came from a human donor in good health. The material sequenced was blood. The chain combines TRBV29-1 with TRBJ2-7, with D hard to call. For the CDR3, the DNA is TGCAGCGCCGGACGGTCCTACGAGCAGTACTTC. This gives the protein CSAGRSYEQYF.